This is a list of T cell receptor beta chains from one sample in a study of cytomegalovirus exposure and HLA in healthy donors. Profiled with immunoSEQ multiplex PCR; TCRdb holds only in-frame clones, not every one. This sample has some 80,000 clones, with around 77% found just once. Sequencing was performed on PBMCs. These receptors were collected from a middle-aged man in good health and CMV-seronegative. Each CDR3 is given with its conserved first and last residue. The D gene is left open where the match is weak. Clone size is given for some rows only: seen once, a few or many times, or a class if the clone is expanded.

D: -; size: -; J: TRBJ1-2; V: TRBV7-2; DNA: TGTGCCAGCAGCTTGCACGGAGGTAACTATGGCTACACCTTC; CDR3: CASSLHGGNYGYTF
D: -; size: -; J: TRBJ1-5; V: TRBV30; DNA: TGTGCCTGGAGTAATGGAAGGGTCGGACAGCCCCAGCACTTT; CDR3: CAWSNGRVGQPQHF
D: TRBD2; size: -; J: TRBJ2-3; V: TRBV7-9; DNA: TGTGCCAGCAGCTTAGGACTAGCAGCGGCGGATACGCAGTATTTT; CDR3: CASSLGLAAADTQYF
D: -; size: -; J: TRBJ1-2; V: TRBV23-1; DNA: TGCGCCAGCAGTCAATTCGGACGACATCCGCGGCGGGGTGGCTACACCTTC; CDR3: CASSQFGRHPRRGGYTF
D: TRBD2; size: -; J: TRBJ2-3; V: TRBV5-1; DNA: TGCGCCAGCAGCCCGGGGGGGTACACAGATACGCAGTATTTT; CDR3: CASSPGGYTDTQYF
D: -; size: -; J: TRBJ2-1; V: TRBV25-1; DNA: TGTGCCAGCAGTGGGGACTTCCGGGAGCAGTTCTTC; CDR3: CASSGDFREQFF
D: TRBD2; size: once; J: TRBJ2-7; V: TRBV5-6; DNA: TGTGCCAGCAGCTCCCCCCGGGGGGGGCCCGGGAGAGTAAACGAGCAGTACTTC; CDR3: CASSSPRGGPGRVNEQYF
D: -; size: -; J: TRBJ2-3; V: TRBV27; DNA: TGTGCCAGCAGTTTACGGGGGGCCGGCACAGATACGCAGTATTTT; CDR3: CASSLRGAGTDTQYF
D: TRBD1; size: -; J: TRBJ1-1; V: TRBV6-5; DNA: TGTGCCAGCAGTTACCCCGGGACAGGAGTCACTGAAGCTTTCTTT; CDR3: CASSYPGTGVTEAFF
D: -; size: -; J: TRBJ2-2; V: TRBV19; DNA: TGTGCCAGCAGTGAGGGGGTTTATACCGGGGAGCTGTTTTTT; CDR3: CASSEGVYTGELFF
D: TRBD1; size: -; J: TRBJ2-2; V: TRBV19; DNA: TGTGCCAGTAGTAAACGGGACAGACAAACCGGGGAGCTGTTTTTT; CDR3: CASSKRDRQTGELFF
D: -; size: -; J: TRBJ1-1; V: TRBV5-5; DNA: TGTGCCAGCAGCTTTCAGATGAGTGACAGTAACACTGAAGCTTTCTTT; CDR3: CASSFQMSDSNTEAFF
D: -; size: few; J: TRBJ2-7; V: TRBV18; DNA: TGTGCCAGCTCACCACGCGGGTTCTACGAGCAGTACTTC; CDR3: CASSPRGFYEQYF
D: TRBD1; size: -; J: TRBJ1-4; V: TRBV12-5; DNA: TGTGCTAGTGGTTTGGGAACAACAGGGGCAACTAATGAAAAACTGTTTTTT; CDR3: CASGLGTTGATNEKLFF
D: -; size: -; J: TRBJ2-1; V: TRBV9; DNA: TGTGCCAGCAGCGTAGATCCGTACAATGAGCAGTTCTTC; CDR3: CASSVDPYNEQFF
D: TRBD1; size: -; J: TRBJ1-4; V: TRBV7-9; DNA: TGTGCCAGCAGCATTGGGACAGGGAAGGATAATGAAAAACTGTTTTTT; CDR3: CASSIGTGKDNEKLFF
D: -; size: -; J: TRBJ2-7; V: TRBV27; DNA: TGTGCCAGCAGTTTCGGAGAATTCGACGAGCAGTACTTC; CDR3: CASSFGEFDEQYF